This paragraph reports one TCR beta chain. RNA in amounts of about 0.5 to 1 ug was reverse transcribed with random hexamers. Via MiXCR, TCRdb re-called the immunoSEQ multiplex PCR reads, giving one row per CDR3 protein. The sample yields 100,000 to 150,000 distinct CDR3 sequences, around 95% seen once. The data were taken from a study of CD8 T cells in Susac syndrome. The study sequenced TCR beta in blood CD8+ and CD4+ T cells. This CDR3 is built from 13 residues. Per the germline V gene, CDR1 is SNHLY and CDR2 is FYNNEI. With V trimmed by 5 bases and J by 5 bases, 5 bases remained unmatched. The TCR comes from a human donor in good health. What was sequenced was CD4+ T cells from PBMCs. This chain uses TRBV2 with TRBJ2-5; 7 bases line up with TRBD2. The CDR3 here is CASSKNGRETQYF. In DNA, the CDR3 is TGTGCCAGCAGTAAAAACGGGAGGGAGACCCAGTACTTC.